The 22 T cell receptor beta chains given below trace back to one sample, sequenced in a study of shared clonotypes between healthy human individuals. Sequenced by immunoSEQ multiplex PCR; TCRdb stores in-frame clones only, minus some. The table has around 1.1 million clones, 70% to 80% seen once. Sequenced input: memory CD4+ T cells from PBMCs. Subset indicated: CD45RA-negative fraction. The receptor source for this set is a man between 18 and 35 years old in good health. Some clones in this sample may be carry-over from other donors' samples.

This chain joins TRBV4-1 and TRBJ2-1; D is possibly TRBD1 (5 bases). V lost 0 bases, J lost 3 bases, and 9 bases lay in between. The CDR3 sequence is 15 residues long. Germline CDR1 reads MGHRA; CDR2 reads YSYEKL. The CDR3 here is CASSQDLDSYNEQFF. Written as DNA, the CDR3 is TGCGCCAGCAGCCAAGATCTCGACAGCTACAATGAGCAGTTCTTC.

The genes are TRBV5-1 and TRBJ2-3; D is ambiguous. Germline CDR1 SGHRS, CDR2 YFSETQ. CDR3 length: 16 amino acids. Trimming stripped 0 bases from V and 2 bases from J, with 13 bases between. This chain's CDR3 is CASSLVLGLYTDTQYF. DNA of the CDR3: TGCGCCAGCAGCTTGGTACTTGGGCTCTACACAGATACGCAGTATTTT.

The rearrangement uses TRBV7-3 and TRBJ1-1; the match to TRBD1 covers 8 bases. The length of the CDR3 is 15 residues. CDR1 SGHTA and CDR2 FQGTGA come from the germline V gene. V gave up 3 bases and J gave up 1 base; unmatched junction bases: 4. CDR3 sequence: CASSFTGGSNTEAFF. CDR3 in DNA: TGTGCCAGCAGCTTCACAGGGGGGTCGAACACTGAAGCTTTCTTT.

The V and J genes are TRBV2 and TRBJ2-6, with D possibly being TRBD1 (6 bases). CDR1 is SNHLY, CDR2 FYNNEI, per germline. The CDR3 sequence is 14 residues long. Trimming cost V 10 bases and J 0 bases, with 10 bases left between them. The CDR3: CATKDSSGANVLTF. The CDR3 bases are TGTGCCACCAAGGACAGCTCTGGGGCCAACGTCCTGACTTTC.

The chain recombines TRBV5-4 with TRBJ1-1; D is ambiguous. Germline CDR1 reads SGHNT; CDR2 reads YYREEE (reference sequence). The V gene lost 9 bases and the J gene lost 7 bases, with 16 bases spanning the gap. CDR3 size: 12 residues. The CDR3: CATQALRSEAFF. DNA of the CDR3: TGTGCCACCCAAGCCCTTCGCAGTGAAGCTTTCTTT.

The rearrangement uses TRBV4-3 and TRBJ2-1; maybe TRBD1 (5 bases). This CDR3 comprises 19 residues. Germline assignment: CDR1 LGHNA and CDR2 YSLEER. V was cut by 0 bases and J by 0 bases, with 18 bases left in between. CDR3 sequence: CASSQDPTTAESSYNEQFF. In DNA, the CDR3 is TGCGCCAGCAGCCAAGATCCAACGACAGCCGAGAGCTCCTACAATGAGCAGTTCTTC.

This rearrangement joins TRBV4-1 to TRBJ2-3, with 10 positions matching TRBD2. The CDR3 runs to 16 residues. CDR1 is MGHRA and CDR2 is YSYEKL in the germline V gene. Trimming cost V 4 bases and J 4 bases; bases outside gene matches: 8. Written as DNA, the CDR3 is TGCGCCAGCAGCCTCGGATCTAGCGGGAGCTCAGATACGCAGTATTTT. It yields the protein CASSLGSSGSSDTQYF.

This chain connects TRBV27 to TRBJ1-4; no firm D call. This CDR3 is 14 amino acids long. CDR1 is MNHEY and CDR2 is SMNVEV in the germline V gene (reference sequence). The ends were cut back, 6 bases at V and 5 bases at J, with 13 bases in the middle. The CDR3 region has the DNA TGTGCCAGCAGGAGATTTGGCCCGAATGAAAAACTGTTTTTT. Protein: CASRRFGPNEKLFF.

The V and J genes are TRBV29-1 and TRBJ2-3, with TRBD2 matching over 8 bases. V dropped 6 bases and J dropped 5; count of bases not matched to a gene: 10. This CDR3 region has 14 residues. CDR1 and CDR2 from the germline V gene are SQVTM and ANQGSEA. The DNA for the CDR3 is TGCAGCGTGGGTCAGAGCGGGAGAGGAGATACGCAGTATTTT. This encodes CSVGQSGRGDTQYF.

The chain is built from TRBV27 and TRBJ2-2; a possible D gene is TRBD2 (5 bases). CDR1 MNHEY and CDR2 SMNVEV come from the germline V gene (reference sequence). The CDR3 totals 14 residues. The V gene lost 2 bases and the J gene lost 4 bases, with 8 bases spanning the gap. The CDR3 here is CASSLAGGTGELFF. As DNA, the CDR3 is TGTGCCAGCAGTTTAGCGGGCGGCACCGGGGAGCTGTTTTTT.

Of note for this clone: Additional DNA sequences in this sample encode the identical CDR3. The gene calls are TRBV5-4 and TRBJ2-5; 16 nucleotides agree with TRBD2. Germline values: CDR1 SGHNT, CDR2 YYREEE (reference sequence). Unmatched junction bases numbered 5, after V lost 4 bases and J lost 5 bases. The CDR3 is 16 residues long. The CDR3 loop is CASSPGTSGREETQYF. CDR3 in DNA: TGTGCCAGCAGCCCCGGGACTAGCGGGAGGGAGGAGACCCAGTACTTC.

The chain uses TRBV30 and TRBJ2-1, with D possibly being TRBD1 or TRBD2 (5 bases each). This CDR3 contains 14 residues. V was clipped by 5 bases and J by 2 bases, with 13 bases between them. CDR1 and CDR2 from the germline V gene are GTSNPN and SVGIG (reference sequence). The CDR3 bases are TGTGCCTGGCGGGGACGGTTGACCTACAATGAGCAGTTCTTC. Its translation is CAWRGRLTYNEQFF.

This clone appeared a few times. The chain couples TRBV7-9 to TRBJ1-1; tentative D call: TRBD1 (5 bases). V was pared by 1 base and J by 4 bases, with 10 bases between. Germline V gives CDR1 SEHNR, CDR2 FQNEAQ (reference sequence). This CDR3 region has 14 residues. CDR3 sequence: CASSLGGAATEAFF. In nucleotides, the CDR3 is TGTGCCAGCAGCTTAGGAGGGGCCGCCACTGAAGCTTTCTTT.

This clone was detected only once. CDR3 coding DNA: TGCGCCAGCAGCCAAGCCCGGGGCGCAACAGGGGCCCCGGGGGAGACCCAGTACTTC. This codes for CASSQARGATGAPGETQYF. The chain links TRBV4-1 to TRBJ2-5, with 7 bases matching TRBD1. Germline CDR1 is MGHRA and CDR2 is YSYEKL. V shed 1 base and J 5 bases; nucleotides not matched to a gene: 19. The CDR3 is 19 amino acids.

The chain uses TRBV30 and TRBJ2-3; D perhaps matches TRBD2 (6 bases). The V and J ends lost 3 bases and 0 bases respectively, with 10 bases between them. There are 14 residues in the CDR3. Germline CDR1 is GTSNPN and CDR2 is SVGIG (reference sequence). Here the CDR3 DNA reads TGTGCCTGGAGCTCGGGGGTTAGCACAGATACGCAGTATTTT. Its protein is CAWSSGVSTDTQYF.

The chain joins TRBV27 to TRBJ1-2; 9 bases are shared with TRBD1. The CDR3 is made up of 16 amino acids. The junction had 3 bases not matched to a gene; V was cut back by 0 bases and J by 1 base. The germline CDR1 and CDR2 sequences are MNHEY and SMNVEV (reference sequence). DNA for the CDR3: TGTGCCAGCAGTTTATCGCCGGGACAGGGTAACTATGGCTACACCTTC. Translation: CASSLSPGQGNYGYTF.

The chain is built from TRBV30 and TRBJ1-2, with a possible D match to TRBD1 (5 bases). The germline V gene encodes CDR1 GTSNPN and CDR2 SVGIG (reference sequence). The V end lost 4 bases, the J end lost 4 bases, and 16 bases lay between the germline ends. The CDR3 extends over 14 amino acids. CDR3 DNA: TGTGCCTGGAACCGGGGCTTAGATGTCTATGGCTACACCTTC. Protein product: CAWNRGLDVYGYTF.

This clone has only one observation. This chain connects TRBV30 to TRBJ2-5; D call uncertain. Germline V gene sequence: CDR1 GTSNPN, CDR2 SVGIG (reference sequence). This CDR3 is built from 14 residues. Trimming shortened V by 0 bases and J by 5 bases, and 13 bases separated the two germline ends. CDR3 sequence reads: CAWSVPSRLETQYF. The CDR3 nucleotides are TGTGCCTGGAGTGTACCCTCGCGCCTGGAGACCCAGTACTTC.

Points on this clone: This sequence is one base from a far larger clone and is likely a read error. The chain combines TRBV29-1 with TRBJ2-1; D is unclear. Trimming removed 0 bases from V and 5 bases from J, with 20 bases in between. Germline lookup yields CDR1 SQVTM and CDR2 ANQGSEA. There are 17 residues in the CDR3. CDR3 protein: CSVEDLKQDLPHNEQFF. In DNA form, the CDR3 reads TGCAGCGTTGAAGATCTAAAGCAGGACCTTCCACACAATGAGCAGTTCTTC.

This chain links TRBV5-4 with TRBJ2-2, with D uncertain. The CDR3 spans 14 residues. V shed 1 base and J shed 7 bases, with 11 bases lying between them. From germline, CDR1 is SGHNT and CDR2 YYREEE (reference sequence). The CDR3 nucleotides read TGTGCCAGCAGCTTGCCCAGCGTGAACGGGGAGCTGTTTTTT. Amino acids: CASSLPSVNGELFF.

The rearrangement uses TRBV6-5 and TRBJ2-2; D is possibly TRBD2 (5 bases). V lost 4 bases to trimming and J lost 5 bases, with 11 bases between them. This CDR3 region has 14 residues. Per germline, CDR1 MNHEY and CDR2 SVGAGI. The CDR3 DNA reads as TGTGCCAGCAGTTTAGGACTCCATACCGGGGAGCTGTTTTTT. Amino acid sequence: CASSLGLHTGELFF.

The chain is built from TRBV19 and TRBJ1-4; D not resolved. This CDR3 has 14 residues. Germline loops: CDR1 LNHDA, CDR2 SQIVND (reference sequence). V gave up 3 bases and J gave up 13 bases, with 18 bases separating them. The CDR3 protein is CASSISRRPQTLFF. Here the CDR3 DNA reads TGTGCCAGTAGTATTAGTCGACGACCCCAAACACTGTTTTTT.